The 23 T cell receptor beta chains presented below share a single source sample, sequenced in a study of T cell repertoires in cytomegalovirus infection. TCRdb analysed the reads with MiXCR anew, one entry per CDR3 protein. This repertoire shows 150,000 to 200,000 distinct CDR3 sequences, approximately 15% found once; its top ten account for more than 20%. The sample consisted of PBMCs. These receptors all come from a human donor in good health (CMV status not recorded). Some clones in this sample may be carry-over from other donors' samples.

This clonotype came up many times. This chain uses TRBV7-2 with TRBJ2-7; D unresolved. From germline, CDR1 is SGHTA and CDR2 FQGNSA. Trimming shortened V by 1 base and J by 3 bases, and 10 bases separated the two germline ends. The CDR3 consists of 14 residues. The CDR3 sequence is CASSLELRYYEQYF. The CDR3 DNA sequence: TGTGCCAGCAGCTTAGAGTTGCGGTACTACGAGCAGTACTTC.

The rearrangement links TRBV7-9 to TRBJ1-6; D is unclear. Trimming took 3 bases from V and 0 from J, leaving 18 bases between them. This CDR3 spans 19 amino acids. Per germline, CDR1 SEHNR and CDR2 FQNEAQ (reference sequence). CDR3 sequence: CASSFNRRRSSSYNSPLHF. The CDR3 DNA reads as TGTGCCAGCAGCTTTAACCGCCGGAGGTCGAGCTCCTATAATTCACCCCTCCACTTT.

This clonotype was counted ten times or more. The chain couples TRBV27 to TRBJ2-2; the D is unclear. The CDR3 loop spans 12 amino acids. V lost 2 bases to trimming and J lost 6 bases, with 4 bases between them. CDR1 is MNHEY and CDR2 is SMNVEV in the germline V gene (reference sequence). The CDR3 coding sequence is TGTGCCAGCAGTTTAACCCCCGGGGAGCTGTTTTTT. This encodes CASSLTPGELFF.

This clonotype was observed at least ten times. V and J are TRBV7-8 and TRBJ2-3, with no clear D. Trimming stripped 1 base from V and 2 bases from J, with 4 bases between. CDR1 is SGHVS and CDR2 is FQNEAQ in the germline V gene. This CDR3 is built from 13 residues. The CDR3 nucleotides are TGTGCCAGCAGCTTAGAGTACACAGATACGCAGTATTTT. Its protein product is CASSLEYTDTQYF.

In its sample, this clonotype was seen many times. The V gene is TRBV7-8, the J gene TRBJ1-1; 9 positions agree with TRBD1. Germline V gene sequence: CDR1 SGHVS, CDR2 FQNEAQ. The CDR3 is 14 residues long. The junction had 9 bases not matched to a gene; V was cut back by 9 bases and J by 4 bases. DNA for the CDR3: TGTGCCAGTATACAGGGGGCAGGAGGCACTGAAGCTTTCTTT. Translation: CASIQGAGGTEAFF.

The chain carries TRBV29-1 and TRBJ2-1, with 9 bases that match TRBD2. CDR3 length: 17 amino acids. Germline V gene lookup returns CDR1 SQVTM and CDR2 ANQGSEA. J gave up 1 base and V 0 bases, and 7 bases lay outside the gene matches. CDR3 coding DNA: TGCAGCGTTGAAGATAAGGGTAGCGGGAGATCCTACAATGAGCAGTTCTTC. Translating it yields CSVEDKGSGRSYNEQFF.

In this sample, this clonotype turned up many times. The chain uses TRBV12-5 and TRBJ1-1; D gene unclear. Germline V gene sequence: CDR1 LGHNT, CDR2 FRNRAP. This CDR3 contains 12 residues. V gave up 4 bases and J gave up 7 bases, with 10 bases separating them. In DNA, the CDR3 is TGTGCTAGTGGTTCCCCGGCGTATGAAGCTTTCTTT. The encoded protein is CASGSPAYEAFF.

Ten or more counts support this clonotype. The chain joins TRBV4-3 to TRBJ1-2; D call uncertain. Trimming cost V 1 base and J 4 bases, with 13 bases left between them. Looked up from germline, CDR1 is LGHNA and CDR2 is YSLEER. The CDR3 covers 15 residues. This CDR3 is CASSQGTDTFYGYTF. The CDR3 DNA reads TGCGCCAGCAGCCAAGGGACCGACACCTTCTATGGCTACACCTTC.

The sample holds many counts of this clonotype. The rearrangement uses TRBV6-2 or TRBV6-3 and TRBJ2-7; D possibly corresponds to TRBD1 (5 bases). There are 15 residues in the CDR3. With 2 bases removed from V and 2 bases from J, the gap between germline ends came to 13 bases. CDR1 is MNHEY, CDR2 SVGEGT, per germline. In DNA, the CDR3 is TGTGCCAGCAGTTACACGCAGGGCCGAACCTACGAGCAGTACTTC. Amino acids: CASSYTQGRTYEQYF.

The chain links TRBV7-9 to TRBJ2-4; 8 nucleotides line up with TRBD1. The CDR3 totals 17 residues. Trimming at V came to 2 bases and at J to 0 bases, leaving 6 bases not matched to a gene. Germline CDR1 and CDR2: SEHNR and FQNEAQ (reference sequence). CDR3 residues: CASSLSSQGVAKNIQYF. The CDR3 DNA reads TGTGCCAGCAGCTTATCATCACAGGGGGTAGCCAAAAACATTCAGTACTTC.

This clonotype was seen a handful of times. The rearrangement links TRBV29-1 to TRBJ2-5, with TRBD1 as a possible D gene (5 bases). The germline V and J ends were trimmed by 4 bases and 2 bases, with 14 bases remaining between them. The CDR3 spans 14 residues. CDR1 is SQVTM, CDR2 ANQGSEA, per germline. CDR3 DNA: TGCAGCGTTGCGGCGACAGCAATACAAGAGACCCAGTACTTC. This gives the protein CSVAATAIQETQYF.

This clonotype appeared many times. The J gene is TRBJ2-7, the V gene TRBV6-1; D is ambiguous. V was clipped by 4 bases and J by 0 bases, with 13 bases between them. CDR1 and CDR2 (germline): MNHNS, SASEGT. This CDR3 has 15 amino acids. The CDR3 sequence is CASSADSWSSYEQYF. In nucleotides, the CDR3 is TGTGCCAGCAGTGCCGACTCGTGGAGCTCCTACGAGCAGTACTTC.

CDR3 coding DNA: TGCAGTGCTAGAGATGGCAGCCGGGACAGGGGGTCGGCGTATGGCTACACCTTC. This translates into CSARDGSRDRGSAYGYTF. This chain links TRBV20-1 with TRBJ1-2, with TRBD1 matching over 11 bases. The CDR3 has 18 residues. Germline V gives CDR1 DFQATT, CDR2 SNEGSKA (reference sequence). V shed 0 bases and J 5 bases; nucleotides not matched to a gene: 14.

The rearrangement joins TRBV12-3 or TRBV12-4 to TRBJ2-1, with 11 bases that match TRBD2. The CDR3 has 15 residues. Trimming removed 3 bases from V and 5 bases from J; junction bases left unmatched: 3. CDR3 bases: TGTGCCAGCAGTTTCCGACTAGCGGGGCACAATGAGCAGTTCTTC. As protein: CASSFRLAGHNEQFF.

This clonotype was counted at least ten times. The chain couples TRBV18 to TRBJ2-1; a weak D match, TRBD2 (6 bases). There are 16 residues in the CDR3. Per the germline V gene, CDR1 is KGHSH and CDR2 is LQKENI. V lost 0 bases to trimming and J lost 0 bases, with 9 bases between them. The CDR3 DNA is TGTGCCAGCTCACCACCGGGGAGGAGCTCCTACAATGAGCAGTTCTTC. It translates to CASSPPGRSSYNEQFF.

The rearrangement links TRBV7-9 to TRBJ2-1, with D unclear. Germline V gene lookup returns CDR1 SEHNR and CDR2 FQNEAQ (reference sequence). V lost 0 bases and J 10 bases, leaving 4 bases between the germline ends. This CDR3 is built from 11 residues. The CDR3 loop reads CASSLAEEQFF. In nucleotides, the CDR3 is TGTGCCAGCAGCTTAGCAGAGGAGCAGTTCTTC.

In its sample, this clonotype was seen a few times. The CDR3 sequence is CSVEGARAYEQYF. CDR3 bases: TGCAGCGTTGAGGGGGCCCGAGCCTACGAGCAGTACTTC. The V gene is TRBV29-1, the J gene TRBJ2-7; perhaps TRBD1 as D (6 bases). Germline V CDR1 and CDR2: SQVTM, ANQGSEA. The V end lost 3 bases, the J end lost 2 bases, and 11 bases lay between the germline ends. This CDR3 is built from 13 residues.

This clonotype was recorded a few times. This sequence joins TRBV29-1 and TRBJ1-5; D call uncertain. This CDR3 has 12 amino acids. Per germline, CDR1 SQVTM and CDR2 ANQGSEA. Trimming cost V 4 bases and J 2 bases, with 6 bases left between them. The CDR3 nucleotides read TGCAGCGTTGGGCAGGGCAATCAGCCCCAGCATTTT. Its protein is CSVGQGNQPQHF.

This clonotype has just a few counts. The V gene is TRBV28, the J gene TRBJ2-1; D assignment may be TRBD1 or TRBD2 (5 bases each). The CDR3 runs to 13 residues. The germline gives CDR1 MDHEN, CDR2 SYDVKM. V was shortened by 6 bases and J by 10 bases, with 16 bases between the two germline ends. This CDR3 is CASSCLMRGEQFF. The CDR3 DNA sequence: TGTGCCAGCAGCTGCCTAATGAGGGGCGAGCAGTTCTTC.

Of note for this clonotype: A read error is possible here, since a much larger clone lies one base away. The rearrangement uses TRBV29-1 and TRBJ2-1, with 9 positions matching TRBD2. The CDR3 has 11 amino acids. Germline assignment: CDR1 SQVTM and CDR2 ANQGSEA. Germline trimming cut 7 bases from V and 9 bases from J; bases unmatched to any gene: 4. This CDR3 reads CSASGVTEQFF. The DNA of the CDR3 is TGCAGCGCTAGCGGGGTGACTGAGCAGTTCTTC.

This clonotype turned up a few times. The chain recombines TRBV15 with TRBJ1-1; no firm D call. V shed 0 bases and J shed 0 bases, with 11 bases lying between them. Looked up from germline, CDR1 is LNHNV and CDR2 is YYDKDF (reference sequence). There are 16 residues in the CDR3. CDR3 in DNA: TGTGCCACCAGCAGAGATTTGTCGGCGGTGAACACTGAAGCTTTCTTT. The encoded protein is CATSRDLSAVNTEAFF. Using reference TRBV15 and TRBJ1-1 for the parts outside the CDR3, the full variable domain is DAMVIQNPRYQVTQFGKPVTLSCSQTLNHNVMYWYQQKSSQAPKLLFHYYDKDFNNEADTPDNFQSRRPNTSFCFLDIRSPGLGDTAMYLCATSRDLSAVNTEAFFGQGTRLTVV.

This clonotype was detected ten times or more. This rearrangement joins TRBV4-2 to TRBJ2-2; 7 bases line up with TRBD1. The J segment lost 0 bases and the V segment lost 1 base, leaving 5 bases of the junction unmatched. CDR1 LGHNA and CDR2 YNFKEQ come from the germline V gene. The CDR3 is 17 amino acids. CDR3 sequence reads: CASSQGGGASNTGELFF. CDR3 DNA sequence: TGTGCCAGCAGCCAAGGAGGGGGCGCGTCGAACACCGGGGAGCTGTTTTTT.

This clonotype was recorded many times. This chain joins TRBV11-2 and TRBJ2-4, with unresolved D. Germline CDR1 reads SGHAT; CDR2 reads FQNNGV. V gave up 5 bases and J gave up 6 bases, with 17 bases separating them. This CDR3 is built from 15 residues. CDR3 sequence reads: CASSPPGVTLNIQYF. Here the CDR3 DNA reads TGTGCCAGCAGCCCCCCGGGCGTTACCTTAAACATTCAGTACTTC.